Listed below are T cell receptor beta chains from one sample, sequenced in a study of blood T cell repertoires in COVID-19. Generated by immunoSEQ multiplex PCR, the TCRdb table keeps only in-frame clones and is missing some. The sample holds about 200,000 clones, roughly 87% seen once. The sequenced material came from peripheral blood. The receptors stem from a man between 40 and 49 years old with active or convalescent COVID-19. The conserved cysteine and the conserved F or W are not part of the CDR3 here. Each record gives: D gene, J gene, V gene, CDR3 protein. D genes are given only for firm matches.

d_gene: NA; j_gene: TRBJ2-5; v_gene: TRBV7-9; CDR3aa: ASSLDTFQETQY
d_gene: TRBD2; j_gene: TRBJ2-3; v_gene: TRBV7-3; CDR3aa: ASSSPAGGPTDTQY
d_gene: NA; j_gene: TRBJ2-1; v_gene: TRBV29-1; CDR3aa: SVETGTYNEQF
d_gene: TRBD1; j_gene: TRBJ1-5; v_gene: TRBV28; CDR3aa: ASLGGRGNQPQH
d_gene: NA; j_gene: TRBJ1-3; v_gene: TRBV28; CDR3aa: ASSFGNTIY
d_gene: TRBD1; j_gene: TRBJ1-2; v_gene: TRBV10-2; CDR3aa: ASTEGGTGGARGYGYT
d_gene: TRBD1; j_gene: TRBJ1-1; v_gene: TRBV4-1; CDR3aa: ASSQAALGQMNTEAF
d_gene: TRBD2; j_gene: TRBJ2-1; v_gene: TRBV3-1/TRBV3-2; CDR3aa: ASSQGLANEQF
d_gene: TRBD1; j_gene: TRBJ1-4; v_gene: TRBV28; CDR3aa: ASSPNKQGARKLF
d_gene: TRBD1; j_gene: TRBJ1-6; v_gene: TRBV28; CDR3aa: ASSYIQGAHDSPLH
d_gene: NA; j_gene: TRBJ1-5; v_gene: TRBV2; CDR3aa: ASSLSGRNQPQH
d_gene: NA; j_gene: TRBJ1-5; v_gene: TRBV10-2; CDR3aa: ASSVQYNQPQH
d_gene: NA; j_gene: TRBJ1-2; v_gene: TRBV18; CDR3aa: ASSVIKTDDYGYT
d_gene: NA; j_gene: TRBJ2-1; v_gene: TRBV19; CDR3aa: ASSIRSAGSAEQF
d_gene: NA; j_gene: TRBJ2-3; v_gene: TRBV12-3/TRBV12-4; CDR3aa: ASSSSTGSTQY
d_gene: NA; j_gene: TRBJ1-2; v_gene: TRBV6-2/TRBV6-3; CDR3aa: ASSSLMGRGSLGYT
d_gene: TRBD1; j_gene: TRBJ2-3; v_gene: TRBV7-9; CDR3aa: ASRSTGGTDTQY
d_gene: TRBD2; j_gene: TRBJ2-1; v_gene: TRBV9; CDR3aa: ASSPRASGKSSYNEQF
d_gene: NA; j_gene: TRBJ2-7; v_gene: TRBV20-1; CDR3aa: SASGDTMSSYEQY
d_gene: NA; j_gene: TRBJ2-7; v_gene: TRBV28; CDR3aa: ASTSSAGTYEQY
d_gene: TRBD2; j_gene: TRBJ2-7; v_gene: TRBV4-1; CDR3aa: ASSLGGGSPYEQY
d_gene: TRBD1; j_gene: TRBJ1-4; v_gene: TRBV5-1; CDR3aa: ASSPRTGAREKLF
d_gene: TRBD1; j_gene: TRBJ1-1; v_gene: TRBV6-9; CDR3aa: ASSQPNRGRTEAF
d_gene: NA; j_gene: TRBJ2-1; v_gene: TRBV15; CDR3aa: ATSRPDNEQF
d_gene: TRBD1; j_gene: TRBJ2-5; v_gene: TRBV18; CDR3aa: ASSLGQGETQY
d_gene: NA; j_gene: TRBJ1-1; v_gene: TRBV5-1; CDR3aa: ATSSRGGNTEAF
d_gene: NA; j_gene: TRBJ1-2; v_gene: TRBV27; CDR3aa: ASSSSLYGYT
d_gene: NA; j_gene: TRBJ1-2; v_gene: TRBV30; CDR3aa: AWSPQDNYGYT
d_gene: TRBD2; j_gene: TRBJ2-3; v_gene: TRBV5-6; CDR3aa: ASSYSGGAPIKTDTQY
d_gene: TRBD1; j_gene: TRBJ1-2; v_gene: TRBV6-5; CDR3aa: ASSRQGSNYGYT
d_gene: TRBD1; j_gene: TRBJ1-2; v_gene: TRBV7-9; CDR3aa: ASSSETGVDT
d_gene: TRBD2; j_gene: TRBJ2-7; v_gene: TRBV6-5; CDR3aa: ASTPGGSYEQY
d_gene: TRBD1; j_gene: TRBJ1-6; v_gene: TRBV27; CDR3aa: ASSPDRLPLRDRANSPLH
d_gene: TRBD1; j_gene: TRBJ2-4; v_gene: TRBV7-2; CDR3aa: ASSLTATDRAKNIQY
d_gene: TRBD1; j_gene: TRBJ1-2; v_gene: TRBV6-5; CDR3aa: ASSYKGQGSQGYT
d_gene: NA; j_gene: TRBJ2-7; v_gene: TRBV19; CDR3aa: ASSGGPGTYEQY
d_gene: NA; j_gene: TRBJ1-5; v_gene: TRBV10-3; CDR3aa: AISERGGRQPQH
d_gene: NA; j_gene: TRBJ1-2; v_gene: TRBV6-4; CDR3aa: ASRTGHSANYGYT
d_gene: NA; j_gene: TRBJ2-3; v_gene: TRBV3-1/TRBV3-2; CDR3aa: ASSHRQVTDTQY
d_gene: NA; j_gene: TRBJ2-7; v_gene: TRBV5-6; CDR3aa: ASSLERRGLTYEQY
d_gene: NA; j_gene: TRBJ2-7; v_gene: TRBV15; CDR3aa: ATSRDRYYEQY
d_gene: TRBD1; j_gene: TRBJ2-7; v_gene: TRBV28; CDR3aa: ASSLLDPGQGGYEQY
d_gene: TRBD2; j_gene: TRBJ2-5; v_gene: TRBV27; CDR3aa: ASSTRTSTQETQY
d_gene: TRBD2; j_gene: TRBJ2-1; v_gene: TRBV5-4; CDR3aa: ASSLKVATSGGNEQF
d_gene: NA; j_gene: TRBJ1-1; v_gene: TRBV27; CDR3aa: ASAGANTEAF
d_gene: TRBD1; j_gene: TRBJ1-2; v_gene: TRBV28; CDR3aa: ASSRTGGNYGYT
d_gene: NA; j_gene: TRBJ1-1; v_gene: TRBV10-3; CDR3aa: AISESTRGHHEAF
d_gene: NA; j_gene: TRBJ1-3; v_gene: TRBV7-9; CDR3aa: ASSSYLTIY
d_gene: TRBD2; j_gene: TRBJ2-3; v_gene: TRBV11-3; CDR3aa: ASSPGLAGGRDTQY
d_gene: NA; j_gene: TRBJ2-2; v_gene: TRBV18; CDR3aa: ASSPPGVRRTGELF
d_gene: NA; j_gene: TRBJ1-6; v_gene: TRBV6-4; CDR3aa: ASSDRAGDNSPLH
d_gene: NA; j_gene: TRBJ2-1; v_gene: TRBV2; CDR3aa: ASSLGGPGYNEQF